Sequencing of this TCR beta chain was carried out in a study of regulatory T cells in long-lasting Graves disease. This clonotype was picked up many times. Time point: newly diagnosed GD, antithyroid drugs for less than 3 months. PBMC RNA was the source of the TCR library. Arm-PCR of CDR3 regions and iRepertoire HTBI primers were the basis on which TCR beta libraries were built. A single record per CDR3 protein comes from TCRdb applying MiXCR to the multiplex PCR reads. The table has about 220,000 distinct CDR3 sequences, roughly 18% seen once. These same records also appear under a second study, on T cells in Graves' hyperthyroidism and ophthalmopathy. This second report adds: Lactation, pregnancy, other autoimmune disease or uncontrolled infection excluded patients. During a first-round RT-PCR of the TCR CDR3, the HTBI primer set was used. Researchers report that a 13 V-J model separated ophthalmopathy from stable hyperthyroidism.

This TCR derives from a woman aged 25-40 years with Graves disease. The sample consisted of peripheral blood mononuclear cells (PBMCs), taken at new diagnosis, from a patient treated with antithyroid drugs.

The CDR3 sequence is CASSTIQGFATKLFF. CDR3 sequence (DNA): TGTGCCAGCAGCACTATTCAGGGCTTTGCGACGAAACTGTTTTTT. The V call is TRBV12-3 or TRBV12-4, the J call TRBJ1-4; possibly TRBD1 for D (5 bases). The length of the CDR3 is 15 residues. Trimming pared 6 bases from V and 11 bases from J, leaving 22 bases between.